This TCR beta chain was recovered during a study of post-analysis software for immune sequencing data. Study-wide background: Relapsing-remitting, secondary progressive and progressive-relapsing forms made up the multiple sclerosis disease courses.

CDR3 length equals 16 residues. Germline loops: CDR1 LGHNA, CDR2 YNFKEQ. Trimming took 0 bases from V and 11 from J, leaving 22 bases between them. Findings of the study overall: Samples sharing a preparation batch grouped tightly together when assessed by F measure. Comparison with controls showed significantly lower normalized Chao1 diversity in multiple sclerosis patients. A handful of TRBV segments, including TRBV5-6, TRBV5-1 and TRBV20-1, were more frequent in patients than controls.

Concerning this clonotype: The antigen is unknown.

TCR beta cDNA libraries included unique molecular identifiers. Input of about 0.9 to 10 million T cells yielded 500,000 to 550,000 cDNA molecules. TCRdb reprocessed the PCR reads with MiXCR, giving one entry per CDR3 protein. Counted here are about 500,000 distinct CDR3 sequences, around 40% occurring once; the ten biggest clones make up about 12%. The TCR sequence derives from a girl aged 5 to 17 with multiple sclerosis. The chain employs TRBV4-2 and TRBJ2-5; D not certain. Sequenced material: blood. The DNA of the CDR3 is TGTGCCAGCAGCCAAGAAGGTGGGCAGACCCTTTTTGAGCAGTACTTC. It is translated as CASSQEGGQTLFEQYF.